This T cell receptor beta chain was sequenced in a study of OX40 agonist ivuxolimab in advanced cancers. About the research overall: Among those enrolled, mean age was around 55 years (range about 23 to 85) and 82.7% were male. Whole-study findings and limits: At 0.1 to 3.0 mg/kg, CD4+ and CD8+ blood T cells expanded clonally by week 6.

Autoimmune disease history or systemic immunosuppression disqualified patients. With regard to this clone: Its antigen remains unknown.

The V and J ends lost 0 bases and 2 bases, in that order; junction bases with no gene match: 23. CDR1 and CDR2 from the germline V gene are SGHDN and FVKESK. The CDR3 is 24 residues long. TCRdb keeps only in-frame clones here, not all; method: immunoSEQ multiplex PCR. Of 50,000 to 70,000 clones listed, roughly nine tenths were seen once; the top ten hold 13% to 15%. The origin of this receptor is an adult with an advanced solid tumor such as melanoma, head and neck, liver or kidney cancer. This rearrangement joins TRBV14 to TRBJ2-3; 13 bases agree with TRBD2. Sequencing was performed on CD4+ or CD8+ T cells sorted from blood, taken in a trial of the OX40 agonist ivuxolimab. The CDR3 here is CASSQDWASTSGGKIGYVTDTQYF. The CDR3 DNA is TGTGCCAGCAGCCAAGATTGGGCCTCGACTAGCGGGGGGAAGATAGGATACGTCACAGATACGCAGTATTTT.